These 8 T cell receptor beta chains came from one sample sequenced in a study of blood T cell repertoires in COVID-19. Data came from immunoSEQ multiplex PCR; TCRdb stores just in-frame clones and leaves some out. Here the sample spans fewer than 250,000 clones, more than 70% being singletons. Sequences were obtained from peripheral blood. The receptors originated from a man in his forties or fifties with active or convalescent COVID-19.

J is TRBJ2-3 and V is TRBV28; 12 bases match TRBD2. The V gene's germline CDR1 is MDHEN and CDR2 SYDVKM. This CDR3 is built from 16 residues. V lost 6 bases, J lost 2 bases, and 6 bases stayed unmatched. For the CDR3, the DNA is TGTGCCAGCAGCCCCGGACTAGCGGGACTCACAGATACGCAGTATTTT. As protein: CASSPGLAGLTDTQYF.

This clone was counted once. The V and J genes are TRBV5-4 and TRBJ2-3; 8 bases map to TRBD2. The CDR3 has 15 amino acids. Germline V gene data show CDR1 as SGHNT and CDR2 as YYREEE (reference sequence). V trimming: 1 base; J trimming: 3 bases; junction bases outside the gene matches: 4. The CDR3 coding sequence is TGTGCCAGCAGCTTGCAACGGGAGGGTACAGATACGCAGTATTTT. It codes for CASSLQREGTDTQYF.

This rearrangement joins TRBV2 to TRBJ2-1; D is ambiguous. The V end was cut by 5 bases, the J end by 7 bases, with 6 bases between. CDR1 is SNHLY and CDR2 is FYNNEI in the germline V gene. The CDR3 consists of 11 residues. The CDR3 bases are TGTGCCAGCAGTCGTAATAATGAGCAGTTCTTC. Its translation is CASSRNNEQFF.

The chain combines TRBV9 with TRBJ1-1, with D possibly TRBD1 on 6 matching bases. CDR1 SGDLS and CDR2 YYNGEE come from the germline V gene. CDR3 length equals 13 residues. The V and J ends lost 2 bases and 5 bases respectively, with 10 bases between them. The CDR3: CASSVGGQTEAFF. The CDR3 DNA sequence: TGTGCCAGCAGCGTGGGTGGACAGACTGAAGCTTTCTTT.

V gene TRBV4-1 combines with J gene TRBJ1-5, with D uncertain. Germline V gene lookup returns CDR1 MGHRA and CDR2 YSYEKL. V lost 3 bases and J 2 bases, leaving 17 bases between the germline ends. This CDR3 spans 17 amino acids. As DNA, the CDR3 is TGCGCCAGCAGCCAGGATACCGGGGTTAGGGGCAATCAGCCCCAGCATTTT. Protein product: CASSQDTGVRGNQPQHF.

This clone was seen more than once but under ten times. One end of the junction varies from germline; a read error may be responsible. This chain joins TRBV12-3 or TRBV12-4 and TRBJ1-5; 7 bases agree with TRBD1. This CDR3 spans 13 amino acids. CDR3: CASSLATGQRVYF. In DNA form, the CDR3 reads TGTGCCAGCAGTTTAGCGACGGGACAGCGCGTTTATTTT.

The rearrangement joins TRBV18 to TRBJ1-5; a weak D match, TRBD1 (5 bases). The CDR3 consists of 14 residues. The germline CDR1 and CDR2 sequences are KGHSH and LQKENI. Trimming removed 6 bases from V and 0 bases from J, with 9 bases in between. The CDR3 spells CASSRDGSNQPQHF. The CDR3 region has the DNA TGTGCCAGCTCGCGGGACGGTAGCAATCAGCCCCAGCATTTT.

V and J are TRBV25-1 and TRBJ1-2; 9 bases match TRBD1. V dropped 5 bases and J dropped 8; count of bases not matched to a gene: 9. The CDR3 length is 14 residues. The V gene's germline CDR1 is MGHDK and CDR2 SYGVNS. CDR3 nucleotides: TGTGCCAGCAGTCCACAGGGGGCTACAGGGGGCTACACCTTC. Its protein product is CASSPQGATGGYTF.